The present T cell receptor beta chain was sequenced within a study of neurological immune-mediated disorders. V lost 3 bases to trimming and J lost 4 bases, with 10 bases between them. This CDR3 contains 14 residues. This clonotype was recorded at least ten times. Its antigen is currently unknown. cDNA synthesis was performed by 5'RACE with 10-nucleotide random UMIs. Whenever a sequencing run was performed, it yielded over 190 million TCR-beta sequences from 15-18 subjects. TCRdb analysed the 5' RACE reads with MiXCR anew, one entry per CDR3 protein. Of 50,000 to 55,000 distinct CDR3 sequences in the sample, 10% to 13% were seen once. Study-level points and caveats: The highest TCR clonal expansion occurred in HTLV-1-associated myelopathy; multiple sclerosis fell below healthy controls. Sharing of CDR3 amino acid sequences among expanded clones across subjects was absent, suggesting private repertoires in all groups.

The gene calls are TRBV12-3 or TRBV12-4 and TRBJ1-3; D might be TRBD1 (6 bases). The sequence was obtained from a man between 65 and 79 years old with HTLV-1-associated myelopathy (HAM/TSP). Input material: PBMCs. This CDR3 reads CASSLMGTGNTIYF. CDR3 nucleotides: TGTGCCAGCAGTTTGATGGGGACAGGAAACACCATATATTTT.